These 10 T cell receptor beta chains were sequenced from one sample in a study of OX40 agonist ivuxolimab in advanced cancers. TCRdb's table, derived via immunoSEQ multiplex PCR, lists solely in-frame clones and lacks some. The sample has about 77,000 clones, 87% seen once. Specimen: CD4+ or CD8+ T cells sorted from blood, collected in a trial of the OX40 agonist ivuxolimab. These receptors were collected from an adult with an advanced solid tumor such as melanoma, head and neck, liver or kidney cancer.

J is TRBJ2-7 and V is TRBV5-5; D might be TRBD1 (5 bases). Trimming left V 3 bases short and J 1 base short, with 11 bases between. CDR3 length: 14 amino acids. Germline loops: CDR1 SGHKS, CDR2 YYEKEE (reference sequence). For the CDR3, the DNA is TGTGCCAGCAGCTGGACACCTCCTTCCTACGAGCAGTACTTC. Translated, it gives CASSWTPPSYEQYF.

This clone appeared once. The CDR3 is CASSSETGLSGGYTF. In DNA, the CDR3 is TGTGCCAGCAGCTCCGAGACAGGGCTGTCTGGAGGCTACACCTTC. V is TRBV5-6 and J is TRBJ1-2; 7 nucleotides agree with TRBD1. There are 15 residues in the CDR3. Per germline, CDR1 SGHDT and CDR2 YYEEEE. With 3 bases clipped from V and 8 bases from J, the junction kept 13 bases outside the gene matches.

This sequence joins TRBV9 and TRBJ2-5; perhaps TRBD2 as D (5 bases). The CDR3 contains 13 residues. Germline CDR1 reads SGDLS; CDR2 reads YYNGEE. The V and J ends lost 4 bases and 4 bases respectively, with 11 bases between them. The DNA of the CDR3 is TGTGCCAGCAGCACGGAGGCTGTAGAGACCCAGTACTTC. Amino acids: CASSTEAVETQYF.

V usage is TRBV18 and J usage is TRBJ2-6, with 9 bases aligning to TRBD2. CDR1 is KGHSH, CDR2 LQKENI, per germline. J was trimmed by 1 base and V by 6 bases; bases with no gene match: 7. This CDR3 comprises 17 residues. CDR3 loop: CASSPGTSLSGANVLTF. The CDR3 DNA follows: TGTGCCAGCTCCCCTGGGACTAGCCTATCTGGGGCCAACGTCCTGACTTTC.

CDR3 DNA sequence: TGCGCCAGCAGCTTGGTGGGACAGGCTAACTACGAGCAGTACTTC. As protein: CASSLVGQANYEQYF. V usage is TRBV5-1 and J usage is TRBJ2-7; 8 nucleotides match TRBD1. The CDR3 is 15 residues long. Per germline, CDR1 SGHRS and CDR2 YFSETQ. V dropped 0 bases and J dropped 3; count of bases not matched to a gene: 5.

On this clone itself: Other nucleotide sequences from this sample produce the same CDR3. The CDR3, as DNA: TGTGCCAGCTCACCAAGAGGGGACACTGAAGCTTTCTTT. The encoded protein is CASSPRGDTEAFF. The chain recombines TRBV18 with TRBJ1-1, with D perhaps matching TRBD1 (5 bases). The CDR3 runs to 13 residues. Germline values: CDR1 KGHSH, CDR2 LQKENI. Trimming shortened V by 2 bases and J by 3 bases, and 7 bases separated the two germline ends.

The chain carries TRBV29-1 and TRBJ1-1, with 10 bases lining up with TRBD1. The CDR3 is 12 amino acids. Germline CDR1 is SQVTM and CDR2 is ANQGSEA. J was trimmed by 3 bases and V by 6 bases; bases with no gene match: 1. The CDR3 DNA follows: TGCAGCGTGGGACAGGGGCACACTGAAGCTTTCTTT. This encodes CSVGQGHTEAFF.

This chain joins TRBV7-2 and TRBJ1-5, with D unclear. The germline V and J ends were trimmed by 2 bases and 3 bases, with 11 bases remaining between them. The germline V gene encodes CDR1 SGHTA and CDR2 FQGNSA. The length of the CDR3 is 15 residues. CDR3 amino acids: CASSLREAVNQPQHF. DNA of the CDR3: TGTGCCAGCAGCTTACGAGAAGCCGTCAATCAGCCCCAGCATTTT.

DNA of the CDR3: TGTGCCAGCAGCGGGTACTCTGGGGCCAACGTCCTGACTTTC. Residues: CASSGYSGANVLTF. This chain links TRBV9 with TRBJ2-6, with unresolved D. There are 14 residues in the CDR3. V dropped 3 bases and J dropped 0 bases, with 4 bases sitting between them. Germline loops: CDR1 SGDLS, CDR2 YYNGEE.

The rearrangement links TRBV6-1 to TRBJ1-2; a weak D match, TRBD1 (6 bases). The CDR3 has 14 residues. Between the trimmed V and J ends, which lost 0 bases and 5 bases, there was a span of 10 bases. Per germline, CDR1 MNHNS and CDR2 SASEGT. CDR3 region: CASSEATGRYGYTF. DNA of the CDR3: TGTGCCAGCAGTGAAGCAACAGGGCGGTATGGCTACACCTTC.